This T cell receptor beta chain was identified in a study of T cells expressing NK-cell markers. TCRdb reprocessed the 5' RACE reads, with one entry per CDR3 protein and no DNA. The sample data list 350,000 to 500,000 distinct CDR3 sequences. CDR1 and CDR2 from the germline V gene are SGHTA and FQGNSA. The CDR3 is 14 amino acids. This receptor was taken from a woman between 18 and 70 years old in good health. Sequenced: blood T cells: a sorted CD56 or NKG2C T cell subset, CD4+ or CD8+ T cells, or bulk PBMC T cells (not recorded which). The V gene is TRBV7-2, the J gene TRBJ2-7. CDR3 sequence reads: CASSLDGYPDEQYF.